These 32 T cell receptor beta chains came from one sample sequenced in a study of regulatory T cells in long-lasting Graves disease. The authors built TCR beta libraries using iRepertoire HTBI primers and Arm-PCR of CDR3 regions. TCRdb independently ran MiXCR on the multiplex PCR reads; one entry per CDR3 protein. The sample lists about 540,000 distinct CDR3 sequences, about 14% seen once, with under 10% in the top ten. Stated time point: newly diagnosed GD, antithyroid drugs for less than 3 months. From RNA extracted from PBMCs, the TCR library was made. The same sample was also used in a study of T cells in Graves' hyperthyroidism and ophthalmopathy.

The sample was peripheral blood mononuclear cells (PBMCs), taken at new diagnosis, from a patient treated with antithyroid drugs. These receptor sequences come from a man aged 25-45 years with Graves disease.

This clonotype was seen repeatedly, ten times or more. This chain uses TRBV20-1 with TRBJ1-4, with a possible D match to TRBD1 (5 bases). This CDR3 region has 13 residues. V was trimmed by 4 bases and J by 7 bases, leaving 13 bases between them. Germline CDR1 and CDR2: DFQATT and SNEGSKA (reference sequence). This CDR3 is CSATVRGGEKLFF. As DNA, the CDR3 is TGCAGTGCTACTGTTAGGGGCGGTGAAAAACTGTTTTTT.

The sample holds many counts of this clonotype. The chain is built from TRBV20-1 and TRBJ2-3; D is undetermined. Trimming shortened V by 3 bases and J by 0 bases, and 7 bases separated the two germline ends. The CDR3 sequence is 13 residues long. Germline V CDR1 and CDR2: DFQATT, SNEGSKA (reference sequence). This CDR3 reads CSASFGSTDTQYF. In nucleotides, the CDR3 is TGCAGTGCTAGTTTCGGGAGCACAGATACGCAGTATTTT.

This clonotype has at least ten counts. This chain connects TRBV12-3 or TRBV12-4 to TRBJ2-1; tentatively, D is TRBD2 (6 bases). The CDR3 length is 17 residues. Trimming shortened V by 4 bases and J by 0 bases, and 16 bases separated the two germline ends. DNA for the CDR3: TGTGCCAGCAGTTCCTCCATACGGGAGCCCTCCTACAATGAGCAGTTCTTC. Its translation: CASSSSIREPSYNEQFF.

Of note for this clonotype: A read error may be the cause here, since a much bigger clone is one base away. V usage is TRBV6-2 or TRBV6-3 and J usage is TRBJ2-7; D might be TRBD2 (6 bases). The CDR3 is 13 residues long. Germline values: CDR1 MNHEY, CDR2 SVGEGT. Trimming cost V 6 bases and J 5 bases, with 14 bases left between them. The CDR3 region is CASSWRGSDEQYF. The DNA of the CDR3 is TGTGCCAGCAGCTGGAGGGGATCGGACGAGCAGTACTTC.

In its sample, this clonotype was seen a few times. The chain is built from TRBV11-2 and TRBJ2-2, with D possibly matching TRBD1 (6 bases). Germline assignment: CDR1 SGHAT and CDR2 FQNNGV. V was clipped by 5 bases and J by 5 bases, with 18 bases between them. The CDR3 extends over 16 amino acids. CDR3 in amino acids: CASSPQGLVATGELFF. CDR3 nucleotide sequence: TGTGCCAGCAGCCCACAGGGATTAGTAGCTACCGGGGAGCTGTTTTTT.

Here the CDR3 DNA reads TGTGCCAGCAGTTCCCTCCGCCCCCCTAGCGGGAGGCGGAATGAGCAGTTCTTC. Translation: CASSSLRPPSGRRNEQFF. The genes are TRBV6-2 or TRBV6-3 and TRBJ2-1; 11 nucleotides match TRBD2. The CDR3 is made up of 18 amino acids. V dropped 4 bases and J dropped 7; count of bases not matched to a gene: 15. Germline V gene sequence: CDR1 MNHEY, CDR2 SVGEGT.

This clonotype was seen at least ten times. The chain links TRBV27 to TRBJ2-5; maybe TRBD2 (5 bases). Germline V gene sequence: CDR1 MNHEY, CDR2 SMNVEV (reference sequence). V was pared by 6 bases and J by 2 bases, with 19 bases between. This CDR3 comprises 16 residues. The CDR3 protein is CASRPLLALSQETQYF. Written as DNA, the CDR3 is TGTGCCAGCAGACCTCTATTAGCGCTGAGTCAAGAGACCCAGTACTTC.

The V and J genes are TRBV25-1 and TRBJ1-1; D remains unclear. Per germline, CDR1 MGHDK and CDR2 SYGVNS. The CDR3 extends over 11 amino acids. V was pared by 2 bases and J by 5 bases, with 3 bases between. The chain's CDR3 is CASSEMTEAFF. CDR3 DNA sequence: TGTGCCAGCAGTGAAATGACTGAAGCTTTCTTT.

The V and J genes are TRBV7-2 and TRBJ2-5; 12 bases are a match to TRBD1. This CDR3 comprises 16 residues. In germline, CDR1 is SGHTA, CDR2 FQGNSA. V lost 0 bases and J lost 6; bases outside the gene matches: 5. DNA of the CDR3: TGTGCCAGCAGCTTAGCCGGGACAGGGGGCCTGAAGACCCAGTACTTC. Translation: CASSLAGTGGLKTQYF.

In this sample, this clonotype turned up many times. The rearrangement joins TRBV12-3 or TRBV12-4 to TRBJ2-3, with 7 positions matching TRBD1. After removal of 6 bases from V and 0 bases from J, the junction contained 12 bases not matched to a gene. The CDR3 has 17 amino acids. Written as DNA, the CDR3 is TGTGCCAGCAGAAGACAGGGAACGGGGACGAGCACAGATACGCAGTATTTT. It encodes CASRRQGTGTSTDTQYF.

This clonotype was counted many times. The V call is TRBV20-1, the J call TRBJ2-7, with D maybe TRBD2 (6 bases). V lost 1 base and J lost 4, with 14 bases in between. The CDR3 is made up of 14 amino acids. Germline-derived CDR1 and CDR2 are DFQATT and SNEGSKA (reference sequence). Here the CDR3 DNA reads TGCAGTGCTAGAGGTGCGGGACTTCGATACGAGCAGTACTTC. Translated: CSARGAGLRYEQYF.

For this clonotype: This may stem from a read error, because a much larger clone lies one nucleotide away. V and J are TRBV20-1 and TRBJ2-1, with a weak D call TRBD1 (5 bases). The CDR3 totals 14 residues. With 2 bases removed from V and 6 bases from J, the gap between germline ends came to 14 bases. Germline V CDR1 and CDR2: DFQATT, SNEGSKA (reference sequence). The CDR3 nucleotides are TGCAGTGCTAGACCGACAGAGCAGAGCAATGAGCAGTTCTTC. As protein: CSARPTEQSNEQFF.

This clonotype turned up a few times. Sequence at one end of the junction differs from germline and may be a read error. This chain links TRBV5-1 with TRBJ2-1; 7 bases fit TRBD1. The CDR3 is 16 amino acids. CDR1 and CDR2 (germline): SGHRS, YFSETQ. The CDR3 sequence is CASSLAPDRYYSEQFF. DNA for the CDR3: TGCGCCAGCAGCTTGGCCCCGGACAGGTACTACAGTGAGCAGTTCTTC.

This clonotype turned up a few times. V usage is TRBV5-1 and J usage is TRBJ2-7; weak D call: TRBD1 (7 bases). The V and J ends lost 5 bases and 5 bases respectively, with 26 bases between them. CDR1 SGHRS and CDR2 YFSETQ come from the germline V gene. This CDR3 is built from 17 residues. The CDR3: CASRTRGTSSVYHEQYF. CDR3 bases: TGCGCCAGCAGGACCAGGGGGACTTCCTCAGTCTACCACGAGCAGTACTTC.

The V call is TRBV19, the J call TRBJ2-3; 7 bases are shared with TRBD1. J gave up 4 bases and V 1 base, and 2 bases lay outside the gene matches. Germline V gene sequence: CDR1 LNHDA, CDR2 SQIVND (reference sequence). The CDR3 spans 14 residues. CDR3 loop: CASSIGQGPDTQYF. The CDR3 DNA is TGTGCCAGTAGTATAGGACAGGGACCAGATACGCAGTATTTT.

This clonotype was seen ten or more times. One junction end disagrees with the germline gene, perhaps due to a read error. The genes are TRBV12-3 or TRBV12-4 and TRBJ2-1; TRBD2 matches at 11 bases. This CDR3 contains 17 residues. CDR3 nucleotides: TGTGCCAGCAGCTTAGGGGGTAGCGGGAGGGCCCACAATGAGCAGTTCTTC. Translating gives CASSLGGSGRAHNEQFF.

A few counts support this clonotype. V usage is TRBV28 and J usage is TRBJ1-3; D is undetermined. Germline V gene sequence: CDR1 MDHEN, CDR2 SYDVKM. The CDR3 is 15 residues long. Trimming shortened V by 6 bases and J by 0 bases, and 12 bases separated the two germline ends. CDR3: CASSRISVSGNTIYF. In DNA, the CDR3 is TGTGCCAGCAGCCGAATTTCCGTCTCTGGAAACACCATATATTTT.

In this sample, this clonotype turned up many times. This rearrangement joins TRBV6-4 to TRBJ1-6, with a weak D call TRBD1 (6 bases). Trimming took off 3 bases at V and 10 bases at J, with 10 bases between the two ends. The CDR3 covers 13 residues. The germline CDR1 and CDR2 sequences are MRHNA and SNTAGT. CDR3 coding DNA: TGTGCCAGCAGTGAAGAGGGGGAATCACCCCTCCACTTT. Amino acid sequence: CASSEEGESPLHF.

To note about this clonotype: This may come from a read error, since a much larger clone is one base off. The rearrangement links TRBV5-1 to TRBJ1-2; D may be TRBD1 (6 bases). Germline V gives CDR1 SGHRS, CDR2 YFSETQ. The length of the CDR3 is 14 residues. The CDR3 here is CASSPGQLLYSYTF. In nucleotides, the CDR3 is TGCGCCAGCAGCCCCGGACAGCTACTCTATAGCTACACCTTC.

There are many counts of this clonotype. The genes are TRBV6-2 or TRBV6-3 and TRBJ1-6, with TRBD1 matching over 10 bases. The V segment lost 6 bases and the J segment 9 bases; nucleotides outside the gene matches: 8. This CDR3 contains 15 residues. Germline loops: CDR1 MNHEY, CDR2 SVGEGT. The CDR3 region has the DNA TGTGCCAGCAGAACTAGGGGGACAGGGGCTTCACCCCTCCACTTT. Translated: CASRTRGTGASPLHF.

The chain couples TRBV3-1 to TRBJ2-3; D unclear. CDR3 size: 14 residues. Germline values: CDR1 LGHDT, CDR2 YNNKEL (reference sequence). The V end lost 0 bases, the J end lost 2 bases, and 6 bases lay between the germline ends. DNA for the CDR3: TGTGCCAGCAGCCAAGACCTGTACACAGATACGCAGTATTTT. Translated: CASSQDLYTDTQYF.

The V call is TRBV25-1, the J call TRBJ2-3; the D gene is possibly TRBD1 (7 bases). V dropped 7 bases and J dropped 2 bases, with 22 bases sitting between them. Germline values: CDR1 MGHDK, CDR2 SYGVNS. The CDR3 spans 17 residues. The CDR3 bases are TGTGCCAGCAAATCCCAGGGGGAGGACCTTCCCACAGATACGCAGTATTTT. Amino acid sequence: CASKSQGEDLPTDTQYF.

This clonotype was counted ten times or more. This CDR3 is CSALGVAGGLGIGELFF. CDR3 nucleotides: TGCAGTGCTCTCGGAGTAGCGGGAGGGTTAGGGATCGGGGAGCTGTTTTTT. The chain has TRBV20-1 and TRBJ2-2; 11 bases align to TRBD2. Germline V CDR1 and CDR2: DFQATT, SNEGSKA (reference sequence). This CDR3 comprises 17 residues. With V trimmed by 5 bases and J by 7 bases, 15 bases remained unmatched.

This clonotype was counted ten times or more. The CDR3 region is CASASGHVTNEQFF. CDR3 nucleotide sequence: TGCGCCAGCGCCTCGGGACACGTGACCAATGAGCAGTTCTTC. This sequence joins TRBV10-2 and TRBJ2-1; a possible D gene is TRBD1 (6 bases). Deletions cut 8 bases from V and 6 bases from J, with 17 bases between. Germline-derived CDR1 and CDR2 are WSHSY and SAAADI. The CDR3 covers 14 residues.

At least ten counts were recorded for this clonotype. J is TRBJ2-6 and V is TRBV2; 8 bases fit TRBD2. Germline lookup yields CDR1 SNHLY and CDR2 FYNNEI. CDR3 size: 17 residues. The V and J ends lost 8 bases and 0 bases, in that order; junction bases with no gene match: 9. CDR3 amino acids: CASAGAGGISGANVLTF. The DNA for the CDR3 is TGTGCCAGCGCCGGTGCGGGGGGCATCTCTGGGGCCAACGTCCTGACTTTC.

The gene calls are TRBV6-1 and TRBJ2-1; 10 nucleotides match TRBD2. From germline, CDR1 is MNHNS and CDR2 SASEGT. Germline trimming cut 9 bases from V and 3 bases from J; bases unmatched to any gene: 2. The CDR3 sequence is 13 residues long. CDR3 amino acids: CASERGGYNEQFF. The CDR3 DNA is TGTGCCAGTGAGCGGGGGGGCTACAATGAGCAGTTCTTC.

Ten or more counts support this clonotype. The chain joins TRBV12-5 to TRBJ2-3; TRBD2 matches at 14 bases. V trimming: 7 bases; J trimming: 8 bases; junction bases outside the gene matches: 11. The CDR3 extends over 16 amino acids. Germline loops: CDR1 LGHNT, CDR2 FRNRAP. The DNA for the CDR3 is TGTGCTAGTGCCGTCGGACTAGCGGGAGGCCCAGGTACGCAGTATTTT. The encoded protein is CASAVGLAGGPGTQYF.

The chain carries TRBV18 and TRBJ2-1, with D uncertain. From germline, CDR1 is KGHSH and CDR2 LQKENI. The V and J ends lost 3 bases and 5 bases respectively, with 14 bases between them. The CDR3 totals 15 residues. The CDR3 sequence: CASSPSQGMNNEQFF. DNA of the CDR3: TGTGCCAGCTCACCTTCTCAAGGCATGAACAATGAGCAGTTCTTC.

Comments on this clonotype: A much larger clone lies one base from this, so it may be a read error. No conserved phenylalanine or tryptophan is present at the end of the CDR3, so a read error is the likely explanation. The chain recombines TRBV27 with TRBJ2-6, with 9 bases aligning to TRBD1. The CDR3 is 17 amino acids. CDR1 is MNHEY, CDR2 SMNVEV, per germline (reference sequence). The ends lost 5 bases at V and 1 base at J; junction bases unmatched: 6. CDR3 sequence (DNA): TGTGCCAGCAGTAGGGACAGGGTCGGGTCTGGGGCCAACGTCCTGACTTCC. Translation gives CASSRDRVGSGANVLTS.

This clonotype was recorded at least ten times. CDR3: CASSERGHGYTF. CDR3 DNA sequence: TGTGCCAGCAGTGAGAGGGGCCATGGCTACACCTTC. The chain recombines TRBV2 with TRBJ1-2; the D gene is possibly TRBD1 (5 bases). The CDR3 is 12 amino acids. V was trimmed by 3 bases and J by 6 bases, leaving 8 bases between them. CDR1 is SNHLY and CDR2 is FYNNEI in the germline V gene.

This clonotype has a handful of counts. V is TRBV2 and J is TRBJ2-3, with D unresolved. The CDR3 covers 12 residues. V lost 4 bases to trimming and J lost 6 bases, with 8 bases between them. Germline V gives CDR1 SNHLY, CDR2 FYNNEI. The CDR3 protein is CASSGNLDTQYF. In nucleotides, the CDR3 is TGTGCCAGCAGTGGGAATCTGGATACGCAGTATTTT.

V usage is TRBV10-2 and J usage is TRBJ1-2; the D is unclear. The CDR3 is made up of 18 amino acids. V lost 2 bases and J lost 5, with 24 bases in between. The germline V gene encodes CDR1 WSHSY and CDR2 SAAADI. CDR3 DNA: TGCGCCAGCAGTGAGGATTTTGTCCAGAGAACCTTTAAGTATGGCTACACCTTC. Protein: CASSEDFVQRTFKYGYTF.